Here is one T cell receptor (beta chain) with its context. This sample was included in a study of blood T cell repertoires in COVID-19. Study information: The origin of the acute and convalescent COVID-19 samples was the United States, Italy and Spain. From T cells, B-cell-depleted T cells, or PBMCs came the material, which was cDNA or gDNA.

The authors' processing: Researchers report that nucleated cell counts were estimated from reference gene primer amplification. Profiled with immunoSEQ multiplex PCR; TCRdb holds only in-frame clones, not every one. V, J and clone size were drawn from that table, and D and trimming were deduced from the DNA. The sample lists around 100,000 clones; 84% were seen once. J lost 6 bases, V lost 6 bases, and 8 bases had no gene match. CDR3 length: 14 amino acids. CDR1 and CDR2 (germline): MNHEY, SVGAGI. The specimen was peripheral blood. The receptor was isolated from a woman aged 55-69 years with acute or convalescent COVID-19. The genes are TRBV6-5 and TRBJ1-5; TRBD1 agrees at 7 bases. CDR3 loop: CASRRQGLAQPQHF. CDR3 bases: TGTGCCAGCAGGCGACAGGGTCTGGCTCAGCCCCAGCATTTT.